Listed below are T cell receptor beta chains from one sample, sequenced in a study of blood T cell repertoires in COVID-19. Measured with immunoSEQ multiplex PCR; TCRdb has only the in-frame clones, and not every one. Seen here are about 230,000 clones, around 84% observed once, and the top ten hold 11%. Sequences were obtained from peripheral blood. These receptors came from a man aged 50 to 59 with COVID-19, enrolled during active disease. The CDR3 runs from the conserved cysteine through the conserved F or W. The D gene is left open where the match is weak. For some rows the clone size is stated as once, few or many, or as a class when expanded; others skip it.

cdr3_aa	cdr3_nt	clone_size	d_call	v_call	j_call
CASSLDGRAGQPQHF	TGTGCCAGCAGTTTAGATGGCAGGGCAGGTCAGCCCCAGCATTTT	NA	NA	TRBV28	TRBJ1-5
CASSVTGYDGGNTIYF	TGTGCCAGCAGCGTGACAGGGTACGATGGTGGAAACACCATATATTTT	many	TRBD1	TRBV9	TRBJ1-3
CASSRGPAGKAGELFF	TGCGCCAGCAGCCGTGGGCCAGCGGGAAAGGCCGGGGAGCTGTTTTTT	NA	TRBD2	TRBV5-1	TRBJ2-2
CASSLELAGGPRNEQFF	TGTGCCAGCAGCTTAGAGTTAGCGGGAGGGCCCAGGAATGAGCAGTTCTTC	NA	TRBD2	TRBV7-2	TRBJ2-1
CASSPRVSGEETQYF	TGTGCCAGCTCACCACGCGTTAGCGGCGAAGAGACCCAGTACTTC	NA	NA	TRBV18	TRBJ2-5
CATSEPSGYEQYF	TGTGCCACCAGTGAACCTAGCGGCTACGAGCAGTACTTC	NA	TRBD2	TRBV24-1	TRBJ2-7
CASQGGYTDTQYF	TGTGCCAGCCAGGGGGGCTACACAGATACGCAGTATTTT	NA	NA	TRBV6-5	TRBJ2-3
CASSEALRVRALETQYF	TGTGCCAGCAGTGAAGCGCTTCGTGTCAGGGCTTTAGAGACCCAGTACTTC	NA	NA	TRBV6-1	TRBJ2-5
CASSLADSNYGYTF	TGTGCCAGCAGCTTAGCTGACTCTAACTATGGCTACACCTTC	NA	NA	TRBV7-8	TRBJ1-2
CASSRTSGGSDTQYF	TGTGCCAGCAGTAGAACTAGCGGGGGTTCAGATACGCAGTATTTT	NA	TRBD2	TRBV6-2/TRBV6-3	TRBJ2-3
CASSFQQGIQETQYF	TGCGCCAGCAGCTTCCAACAGGGAATCCAAGAGACCCAGTACTTC	NA	NA	TRBV5-1	TRBJ2-5
CAWTPAGGFYGYTF	TGTGCCTGGACGCCCGCGGGGGGATTTTATGGCTACACCTTC	NA	NA	TRBV30	TRBJ1-2
CATSRVATETGELFF	TGTGCCACCAGCAGGGTAGCCACGGAGACCGGGGAGCTGTTTTTT	NA	NA	TRBV15	TRBJ2-2
CASSIYTGGGEAFF	TGTGCCAGTAGTATTTATACAGGGGGTGGTGAAGCTTTCTTT	NA	TRBD1	TRBV19	TRBJ1-1
CASSPRTGTDQPQHF	TGTGCCAGCAGCCCCCGGACAGGGACGGATCAGCCCCAGCATTTT	NA	TRBD1	TRBV9	TRBJ1-5
CASSPLSGSYEQFF	TGTGCCAGCTCACCACTCAGCGGGAGCTATGAGCAGTTCTTC	NA	TRBD2	TRBV18	TRBJ2-1
CASSPGGDYGYTF	TGCGCCAGCTCACCAGGGGGAGACTATGGCTACACCTTC	NA	TRBD1	TRBV5-1	TRBJ1-2
CASSSGLAGSSYNEQFF	TGTGCCAGCAGCTCGGGACTAGCGGGGAGCTCCTACAATGAGCAGTTCTTC	once	TRBD2	TRBV5-4	TRBJ2-1
CASRLQGVGTEAFF	TGTGCCAGCAGGCTACAGGGAGTAGGCACTGAAGCTTTCTTT	NA	NA	TRBV2	TRBJ1-1
CASSLAGAANTGELFF	TGTGCCAGCAGCTTAGCGGGTGCCGCGAACACCGGGGAGCTGTTTTTT	NA	NA	TRBV11-3	TRBJ2-2
CAWSLFGPTEAFF	TGTGCCTGGAGTCTGTTCGGTCCAACTGAAGCTTTCTTT	once	NA	TRBV30	TRBJ1-1
CASSIRPGGLPYEQYF	TGTGCCAGTAGTATTCGCCCCGGAGGCCTACCGTACGAGCAGTACTTC	once	NA	TRBV19	TRBJ2-7